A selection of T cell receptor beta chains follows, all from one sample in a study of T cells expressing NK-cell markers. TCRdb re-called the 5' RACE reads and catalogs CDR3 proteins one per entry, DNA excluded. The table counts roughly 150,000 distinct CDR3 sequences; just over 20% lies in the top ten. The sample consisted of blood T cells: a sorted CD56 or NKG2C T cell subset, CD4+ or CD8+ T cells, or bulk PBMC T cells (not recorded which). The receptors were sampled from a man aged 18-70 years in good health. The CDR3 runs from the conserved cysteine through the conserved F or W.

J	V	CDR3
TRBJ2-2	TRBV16	CASSQYHTNTGELFF
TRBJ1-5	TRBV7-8	CASSLKAADNQPQHF
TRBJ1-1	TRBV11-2	CASSFHWEMNTEAFF
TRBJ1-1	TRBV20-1	CSAREGTLITEAFF
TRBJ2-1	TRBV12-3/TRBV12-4	CASRGDTGWSISYNEQFF
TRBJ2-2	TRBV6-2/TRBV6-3	CASSLSGSTGELFF
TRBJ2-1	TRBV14	CASSREGRAYNEQFF
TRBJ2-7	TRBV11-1	CASSLNTDFYEQYF
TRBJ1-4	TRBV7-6	CASSVAGGGTNEKLFF
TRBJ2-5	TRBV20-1	CSAIGTSGGRETQYF
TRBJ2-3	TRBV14	CASSQALVITDTQYF
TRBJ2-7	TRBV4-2	CASSPTTGSYEQYF
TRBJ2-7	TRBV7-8	CASSFGRSTYEQYF
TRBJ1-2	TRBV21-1	CASRTAPLSYGYTF
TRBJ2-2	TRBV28	CASTQDTGELFF
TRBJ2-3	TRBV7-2	CASSSTSGPTDTQYF
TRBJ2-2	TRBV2	CASSEGGAGVNTGELFF
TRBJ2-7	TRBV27	CASRWGQSAGYEQYF